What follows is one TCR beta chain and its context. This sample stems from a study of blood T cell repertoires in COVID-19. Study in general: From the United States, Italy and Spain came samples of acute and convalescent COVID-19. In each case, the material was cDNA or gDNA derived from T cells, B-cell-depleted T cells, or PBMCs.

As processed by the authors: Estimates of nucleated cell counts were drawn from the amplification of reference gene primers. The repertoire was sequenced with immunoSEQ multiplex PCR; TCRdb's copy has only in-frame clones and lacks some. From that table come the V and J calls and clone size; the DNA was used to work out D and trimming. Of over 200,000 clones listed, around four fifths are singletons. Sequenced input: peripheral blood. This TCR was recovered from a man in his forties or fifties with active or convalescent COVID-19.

Written as DNA, the CDR3 is TGCGCCAGCGGACCGGGACTTTCTCTCAATGAGCAGTTCTTC. It is translated as CASGPGLSLNEQFF. The J gene is TRBJ2-1, the V gene TRBV5-1, with D possibly matching TRBD2 (6 bases). Per the germline V gene, CDR1 is SGHRS and CDR2 is YFSETQ. The CDR3 totals 14 residues. Between the trimmed V and J ends, which lost 7 bases and 6 bases, there was a span of 17 bases.